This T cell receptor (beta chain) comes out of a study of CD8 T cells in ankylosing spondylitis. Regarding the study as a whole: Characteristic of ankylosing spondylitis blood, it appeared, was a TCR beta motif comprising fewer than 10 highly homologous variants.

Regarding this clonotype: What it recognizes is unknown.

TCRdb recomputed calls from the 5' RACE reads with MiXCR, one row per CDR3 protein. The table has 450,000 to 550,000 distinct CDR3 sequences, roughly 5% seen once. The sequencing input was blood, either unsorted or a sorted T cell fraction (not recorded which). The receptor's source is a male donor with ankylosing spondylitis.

The CDR3 spells CSARPPATDTQYF. DNA for the CDR3: TGCAGTGCTAGACCACCCGCGACAGATACGCAGTATTTT. This chain connects TRBV20-1 to TRBJ2-3; D is unclear. Germline V gene sequence: CDR1 DFQATT, CDR2 SNEGSKA (reference sequence). The CDR3 contains 13 residues. Trimming took off 2 bases at V and 3 bases at J, with 9 bases between the two ends.